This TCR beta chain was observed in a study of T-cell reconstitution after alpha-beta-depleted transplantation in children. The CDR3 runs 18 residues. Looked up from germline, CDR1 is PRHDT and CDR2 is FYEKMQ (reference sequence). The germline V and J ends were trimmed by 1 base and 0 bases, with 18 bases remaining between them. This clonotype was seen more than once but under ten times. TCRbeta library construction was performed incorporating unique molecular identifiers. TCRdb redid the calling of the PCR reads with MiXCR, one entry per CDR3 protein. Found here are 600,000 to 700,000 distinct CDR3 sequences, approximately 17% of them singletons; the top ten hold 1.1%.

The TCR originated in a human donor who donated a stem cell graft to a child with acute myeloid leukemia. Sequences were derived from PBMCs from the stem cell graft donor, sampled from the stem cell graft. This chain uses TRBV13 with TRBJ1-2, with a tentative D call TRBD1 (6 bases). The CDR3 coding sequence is TGTGCCAGCAGCTTAGCCGGGGACACTTTTAAAGCTAACTATGGCTACACCTTC. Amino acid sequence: CASSLAGDTFKANYGYTF. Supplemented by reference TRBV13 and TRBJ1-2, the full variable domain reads AAGVIQSPRHLIKEKRETATLKCYPIPRHDTVYWYQQGPGQDPQFLISFYEKMQSDKGSIPDRFSAQQFSDYHSELNMSSLELGDSALYFCASSLAGDTFKANYGYTFGSGTRLTVV.